This passage covers 30 T cell receptor beta chains from one sample sequenced in a study of shared clonotypes between healthy human individuals. Generated by immunoSEQ multiplex PCR, the TCRdb table keeps only in-frame clones and is missing some. The sample consists of a few hundred thousand clones, about 69% of them appearing once. The sequencing sample was made of memory CD4+ T cells sorted from blood. The subset denotes: CD45RA-negative fraction. These receptors were obtained from a man in his thirties or forties in good health.

The chain combines TRBV5-1 with TRBJ2-3, with TRBD2 as a possible D gene (6 bases). This CDR3 is built from 16 residues. Germline V gives CDR1 SGHRS, CDR2 YFSETQ. The V end was cut by 0 bases, the J end by 4 bases, with 15 bases between. The CDR3 loop is CASSLAPLASADTQYF. CDR3 sequence (DNA): TGCGCCAGCAGCTTGGCCCCTCTAGCGTCGGCAGATACGCAGTATTTT.

This chain joins TRBV5-1 and TRBJ2-2; no clear D. V lost 3 bases and J lost 0, with 6 bases in between. Germline CDR1 and CDR2: SGHRS and YFSETQ. The CDR3 is made up of 14 amino acids. CDR3: CASSSGSNTGELFF. The CDR3, as DNA: TGCGCCAGCAGCTCCGGGTCGAACACCGGGGAGCTGTTTTTT.

The chain uses TRBV6-1 and TRBJ2-7, with 8 bases that match TRBD1. The CDR3 is 15 amino acids. CDR1 is MNHNS, CDR2 SASEGT, per germline. J lost 3 bases, V lost 2 bases, and 6 bases had no gene match. CDR3 in amino acids: CASSERDRSDYEQYF. CDR3 in DNA: TGTGCCAGCAGTGAACGGGACAGGAGCGACTACGAGCAGTACTTC.

In this sample, this clone turned up a few times. This chain uses TRBV5-4 with TRBJ2-7; D possibly uses TRBD1 or TRBD2 (5 bases each). From germline, CDR1 is SGHNT and CDR2 YYREEE (reference sequence). V lost 0 bases, J lost 3 bases, and 13 bases lay in between. This CDR3 region has 15 residues. The CDR3: CASSLELRGDYEQYF. Written as DNA, the CDR3 is TGTGCCAGCAGCTTGGAATTGAGGGGCGACTACGAGCAGTACTTC.

This clone appeared a few times. V gene TRBV28 combines with J gene TRBJ1-5; D might be TRBD1 (6 bases). The germline V and J ends were trimmed by 3 bases and 8 bases, with 17 bases remaining between them. Per germline, CDR1 MDHEN and CDR2 SYDVKM. CDR3 length: 15 residues. In DNA form, the CDR3 reads TGTGCCAGCAGTTTTATTGTGGGGGCCGCAGAGCCCCAGCATTTT. Residues: CASSFIVGAAEPQHF. Supplemented by reference TRBV28 and TRBJ1-5, the full variable domain reads DVKVTQSSRYLVKRTGEKVFLECVQDMDHENMFWYRQDPGLGLRLIYFSYDVKMKEKGDIPEGYSVSREKKERFSLILESASTNQTSMYLCASSFIVGAAEPQHFGDGTRLSIL.

This chain connects TRBV28 to TRBJ2-3; D gene ambiguous. The CDR3 is 16 amino acids. V dropped 1 base and J dropped 1 base, with 12 bases sitting between them. The germline CDR1 and CDR2 sequences are MDHEN and SYDVKM. This chain's CDR3 is CASSLFGPGRTDTQYF. CDR3 DNA: TGTGCCAGCAGTTTATTTGGCCCAGGACGCACAGATACGCAGTATTTT. Complete variable domain (other parts from reference TRBV28 and TRBJ2-3): DVKVTQSSRYLVKRTGEKVFLECVQDMDHENMFWYRQDPGLGLRLIYFSYDVKMKEKGDIPEGYSVSREKKERFSLILESASTNQTSMYLCASSLFGPGRTDTQYFGPGTRLTVL.

This clone has only one observation. This chain joins TRBV29-1 and TRBJ2-7; TRBD1 aligns across 7 bases. CDR3 size: 14 residues. V lost 6 bases, J lost 0 bases, and 8 bases stayed unmatched. Germline CDR1 and CDR2: SQVTM and ANQGSEA. The CDR3 sequence: CSVKQGTNSYEQYF. The CDR3 bases are TGCAGCGTAAAACAGGGGACCAACTCCTACGAGCAGTACTTC.

The chain links TRBV9 to TRBJ2-7; D gene uncertain. V lost 4 bases and J lost 4, with 21 bases in between. The CDR3 length is 16 residues. Germline V lookup: CDR1 SGDLS, CDR2 YYNGEE. CDR3 protein: CASSPRKQNPPYEQYF. In nucleotides, the CDR3 is TGTGCCAGCAGCCCTCGGAAGCAGAACCCCCCTTACGAGCAGTACTTC.

This clone was seen more than once but under ten times. CDR3 residues: CASSESIGSGANVLTF. CDR3 DNA sequence: TGTGCCAGCAGTGAAAGTATTGGCTCTGGGGCCAACGTCCTGACTTTC. The rearrangement joins TRBV2 to TRBJ2-6; D not certain. Trimming cost V 2 bases and J 0 bases, with 8 bases left between them. CDR3 length: 16 amino acids. CDR1 and CDR2 (germline): SNHLY, FYNNEI. The full variable domain, in which reference TRBV2 and TRBJ2-6 provide the parts outside the CDR3, is EPEVTQTPSHQVTQMGQEVILRCVPISNHLYFYWYRQILGQKVEFLVSFYNNEISEKSEIFDDQFSVERPDGSNFTLKIRSTKLEDSAMYFCASSESIGSGANVLTFGAGSRLTVL.

This clone was recorded a few times. V and J are TRBV14 and TRBJ1-2; D call uncertain. The V and J ends lost 0 bases and 6 bases respectively, with 14 bases between them. The V gene's germline CDR1 is SGHDN and CDR2 FVKESK. The CDR3 is 15 residues long. The CDR3 is CASSQDLWVEDGYTF. In DNA, the CDR3 is TGTGCCAGCAGCCAAGATTTATGGGTGGAGGATGGCTACACCTTC.

J is TRBJ2-3 and V is TRBV5-1, with 9 bases identical to TRBD2. V shed 4 bases, J shed 4 bases, and the junction held 10 bases outside the gene matches. Germline loops: CDR1 SGHRS, CDR2 YFSETQ. This CDR3 is 16 amino acids long. The CDR3 reads CASSLPAGGGADTQYF. The CDR3 DNA sequence: TGCGCCAGCAGCCTTCCGGCGGGAGGGGGTGCAGATACGCAGTATTTT.

This clone was found a few times. The CDR3 sequence: CASSLGWGERYGYTF. Written as DNA, the CDR3 is TGTGCCAGCAGCTTGGGCTGGGGGGAGCGCTATGGCTACACCTTC. V is TRBV7-8 and J is TRBJ1-2, with D maybe TRBD1 (5 bases). The CDR3 has 15 amino acids. Germline V gene data show CDR1 as SGHVS and CDR2 as FQNEAQ. The V and J ends lost 3 bases and 4 bases respectively, with 15 bases between them.

The V gene is TRBV10-3, the J gene TRBJ2-7; 7 bases agree with TRBD2. The V gene end was trimmed by 0 bases and the J gene end by 7 bases; junction bases not matched to a gene: 12. The CDR3 contains 16 residues. Per germline, CDR1 ENHRY and CDR2 SYGVKD. CDR3 region: CAISESLTTREAEQYF. In DNA, the CDR3 is TGTGCCATCAGTGAGTCATTGACTACCCGGGAGGCAGAGCAGTACTTC.

This chain links TRBV2 with TRBJ2-1; D not resolved. With 8 bases removed from V and 5 bases from J, the gap between germline ends came to 16 bases. Germline loops: CDR1 SNHLY, CDR2 FYNNEI. The CDR3 covers 14 residues. CDR3 in amino acids: CASQMPDQNNEQFF. CDR3 nucleotides: TGTGCCAGCCAAATGCCCGACCAAAACAATGAGCAGTTCTTC.

The rearrangement joins TRBV7-3 to TRBJ2-4; D not resolved. This CDR3 spans 13 amino acids. Germline values: CDR1 SGHTA, CDR2 FQGTGA. Trimming cost V 3 bases and J 8 bases, with 11 bases left between them. The DNA of the CDR3 is TGTGCCAGCAGCTTTGGGGATGGGTACATTCAGTACTTC. As protein: CASSFGDGYIQYF. Based on the CDR3 plus reference TRBV7-3 and TRBJ2-4, the full variable domain is GAGVSQTPSNKVTEKGKYVELRCDPISGHTALYWYRQSLGQGPEFLIYFQGTGAADDSGLPNDRFFAVRPEGSVSTLKIQRTERGDSAVYLCASSFGDGYIQYFGAGTRLSVL.

The CDR3 is CASSQGARDEQFF. In DNA form, the CDR3 reads TGCGCCAGCAGTCAAGGGGCGAGGGATGAGCAGTTCTTC. The chain has TRBV10-1 and TRBJ2-1; possibly TRBD1 or TRBD2 for D (5 bases each). Deletions cut 5 bases from V and 8 bases from J, with 13 bases between. The CDR3 sequence is 13 residues long. Germline CDR1 is WNHNN and CDR2 is SYGVQD (reference sequence).

The chain links TRBV5-4 to TRBJ2-3; 7 bases match TRBD2. CDR1 and CDR2 (germline): SGHNT, YYREEE (reference sequence). This CDR3 comprises 16 residues. Trimming cost V 4 bases and J 2 bases; bases outside gene matches: 10. In nucleotides, the CDR3 is TGTGCCAGCAGCATAAAAGCTAGCGGAGCCACAGATACGCAGTATTTT. Amino acids: CASSIKASGATDTQYF.

This clone was seen more than once but under ten times. The chain recombines TRBV6-5 with TRBJ2-7, with unresolved D. This CDR3 comprises 12 residues. The V end lost 7 bases, the J end lost 6 bases, and 13 bases lay between the germline ends. The germline CDR1 and CDR2 sequences are MNHEY and SVGAGI. For the CDR3, the DNA is TGTGCCAGCACCCCATGGGTGGGCGAGCAGTACTTC. Protein: CASTPWVGEQYF.

The J gene is TRBJ2-7, the V gene TRBV28; the D gene is possibly TRBD1 (6 bases). V was clipped by 9 bases and J by 0 bases, with 15 bases between them. Germline assignment: CDR1 MDHEN and CDR2 SYDVKM. CDR3 length: 14 residues. This CDR3 is CASYSRTDSYEQYF. CDR3 coding DNA: TGTGCCAGTTACTCTAGGACAGACTCCTACGAGCAGTACTTC.

Turning to this clone: The same CDR3 can be traced to other DNA sequences in this sample. V usage is TRBV10-3 and J usage is TRBJ2-3, with D uncertain. V gave up 0 bases and J gave up 6 bases, with 4 bases separating them. The CDR3 spans 12 residues. Germline CDR1 is ENHRY and CDR2 is SYGVKD. The CDR3, as DNA: TGTGCCATCAGTGAGTCTGCGGATACGCAGTATTTT. Protein sequence: CAISESADTQYF.

The V gene is TRBV10-1, the J gene TRBJ2-7, with D tentatively TRBD2 (6 bases). The CDR3 contains 12 residues. Trimming left V 8 bases short and J 5 bases short, with 13 bases between. Germline CDR1 WNHNN, CDR2 SYGVQD (reference sequence). The chain's CDR3 is CASSRGGDEQYF. The CDR3 nucleotides read TGCGCCAGCTCGAGAGGCGGGGACGAGCAGTACTTC.

The chain carries TRBV19 and TRBJ2-7; 10 bases are shared with TRBD2. Germline V CDR1 and CDR2: LNHDA, SQIVND (reference sequence). There are 17 residues in the CDR3. Trimming at V came to 3 bases and at J to 4 bases, leaving 12 bases not matched to a gene. CDR3 region: CASSMGYLAGGTYEQYF. The CDR3 DNA is TGTGCCAGTAGTATGGGATATTTAGCGGGAGGAACGTACGAGCAGTACTTC.

The rearrangement joins TRBV7-3 to TRBJ2-3; 9 nucleotides line up with TRBD2. This CDR3 contains 15 residues. The V and J ends lost 6 bases and 5 bases, in that order; junction bases with no gene match: 9. Germline CDR1 is SGHTA and CDR2 is FQGTGA. CDR3 sequence: CASRLSGRSGDTQYF. The DNA for the CDR3 is TGTGCCAGCAGACTGAGCGGGAGGTCCGGAGATACGCAGTATTTT.

Worth noting for this clone: This specimen includes other DNA sequences encoding the same CDR3. The chain has TRBV18 and TRBJ2-3, with 7 nucleotides matching TRBD1. The CDR3 extends over 14 amino acids. V dropped 6 bases and J dropped 4; count of bases not matched to a gene: 7. The germline CDR1 and CDR2 sequences are KGHSH and LQKENI. The CDR3 spells CASSPRQGPDTQYF. CDR3 DNA sequence: TGTGCCAGCTCCCCCAGACAGGGACCAGATACGCAGTATTTT.

The gene calls are TRBV6-1 and TRBJ2-7, with D unresolved. The CDR3 contains 13 residues. In germline, CDR1 is MNHNS, CDR2 SASEGT. Deletions cut 6 bases from V and 1 base from J, with 10 bases between. CDR3 amino acids: CASSLEGSYEQYF. The CDR3 nucleotides read TGTGCCAGCAGCTTGGAAGGATCCTACGAGCAGTACTTC.

This clone was recorded at least ten times. The rearrangement uses TRBV6-1 and TRBJ2-1; TRBD2 matches at 10 bases. The CDR3 length is 14 residues. J was trimmed by 7 bases and V by 7 bases; bases with no gene match: 7. Germline V lookup: CDR1 MNHNS, CDR2 SASEGT. The CDR3 region has the DNA TGTGCCAGCAAGAGGGGTAGCGGGAGGAATGAGCAGTTCTTC. Translated: CASKRGSGRNEQFF.

This clone was seen just once. The chain recombines TRBV7-9 with TRBJ2-5; D not certain. Germline values: CDR1 SEHNR, CDR2 FQNEAQ (reference sequence). V was pared by 5 bases and J by 4 bases, with 11 bases between. The CDR3 length is 13 residues. The CDR3 region is CASSPVLGETQYF. CDR3 in DNA: TGTGCCAGCAGCCCGGTCTTGGGAGAGACCCAGTACTTC. Variable domain in full (rest from reference TRBV7-9 and TRBJ2-5): DTGVSQNPRHKITKRGQNVTFRCDPISEHNRLYWYRQTLGQGPEFLTYFQNEAQLEKSRLLSDRFSAERPKGSFSTLEIQRTEQGDSAMYLCASSPVLGETQYFGPGTRLLVL.

This clone was recorded once. As DNA, the CDR3 is TGTGCCAGCACCCTCCAGGGACAGGGTTTAGGGGGCTACACCTTC. Translated: CASTLQGQGLGGYTF. The chain couples TRBV7-2 to TRBJ1-2; 9 positions match TRBD1. Germline CDR1 and CDR2: SGHTA and FQGNSA. Germline trimming cut 7 bases from V and 8 bases from J; bases unmatched to any gene: 14. The CDR3 spans 15 residues.

The chain carries TRBV9 and TRBJ2-2; 14 bases fit TRBD2. CDR1 is SGDLS, CDR2 YYNGEE, per germline. The CDR3 totals 14 residues. Trimming took 5 bases from V and 7 from J; bases not matched to a gene: 1. CDR3 loop: CASRGTSGSGELFF. The CDR3 DNA reads TGTGCCAGCAGAGGGACTAGCGGGAGCGGGGAGCTGTTTTTT.

The chain links TRBV7-9 to TRBJ1-1; D is unclear. The V gene lost 1 base and the J gene lost 3 bases, with 9 bases spanning the gap. The CDR3 covers 14 residues. Germline V gene sequence: CDR1 SEHNR, CDR2 FQNEAQ (reference sequence). The CDR3 DNA reads TGTGCCAGCAGCTTAGTCAAGAGGGACACTGAAGCTTTCTTT. Translation gives CASSLVKRDTEAFF.